This T cell receptor (beta chain) was recovered during a study of shared clonotypes between healthy human individuals. Naivety among CD8 cells was defined by CD45RO negativity and positive CCR7 selection, thereby excluding terminally differentiated effector memory CD45RA+ cells. The run depth of the assay was deep. Repertoires were generated with immunoSEQ multiplex PCR, while TCRdb's copy carries only in-frame clones and drops some. The table lists under 1 million clones, about 92% of them singletons. The CDR3 has 12 residues. Germline loops: CDR1 MNHEY, CDR2 SMNVEV (reference sequence). Trimming removed 10 bases from V and 7 bases from J, with 17 bases in between.

Input material: naive CD8+ T cells sorted from blood. J is TRBJ2-7 and V is TRBV27; D call uncertain. This clonotype was obtained from a man aged 25 to 40 in good health. This CDR3 reads CATTGKAREQYF. CDR3 coding DNA: TGTGCCACCACTGGGAAGGCACGGGAGCAGTACTTC.